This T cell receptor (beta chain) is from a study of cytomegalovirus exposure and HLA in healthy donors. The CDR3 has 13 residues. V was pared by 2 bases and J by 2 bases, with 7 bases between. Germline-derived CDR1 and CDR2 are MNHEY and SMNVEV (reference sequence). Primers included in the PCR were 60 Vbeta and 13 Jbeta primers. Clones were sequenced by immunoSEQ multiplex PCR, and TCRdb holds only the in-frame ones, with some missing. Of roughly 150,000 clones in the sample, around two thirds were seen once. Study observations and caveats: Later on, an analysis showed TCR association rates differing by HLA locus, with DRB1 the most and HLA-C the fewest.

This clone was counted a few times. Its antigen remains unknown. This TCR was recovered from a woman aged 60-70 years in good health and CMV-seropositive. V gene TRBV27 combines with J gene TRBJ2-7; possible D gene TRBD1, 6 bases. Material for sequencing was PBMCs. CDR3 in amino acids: CASSLRDTYEQYF. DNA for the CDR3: TGTGCCAGCAGTTTAAGGGACACCTACGAGCAGTACTTC.